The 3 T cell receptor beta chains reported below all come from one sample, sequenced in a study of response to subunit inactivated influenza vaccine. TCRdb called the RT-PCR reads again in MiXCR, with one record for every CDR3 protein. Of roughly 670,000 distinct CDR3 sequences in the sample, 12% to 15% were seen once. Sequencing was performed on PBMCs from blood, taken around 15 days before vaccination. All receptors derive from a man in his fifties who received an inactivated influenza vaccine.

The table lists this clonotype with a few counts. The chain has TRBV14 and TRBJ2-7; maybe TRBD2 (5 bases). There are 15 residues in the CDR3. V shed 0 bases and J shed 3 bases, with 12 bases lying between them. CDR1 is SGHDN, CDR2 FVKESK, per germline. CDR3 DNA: TGTGCCAGCAGCCAAGATAGCACGGGAAGCTACGAGCAGTACTTC. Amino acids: CASSQDSTGSYEQYF.

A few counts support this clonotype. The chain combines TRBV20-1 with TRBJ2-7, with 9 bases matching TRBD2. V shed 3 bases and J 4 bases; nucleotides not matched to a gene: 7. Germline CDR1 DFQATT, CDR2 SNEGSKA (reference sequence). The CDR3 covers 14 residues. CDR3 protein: CSASRLAGSYEQYF. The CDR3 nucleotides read TGCAGTGCTAGTCGGCTAGCGGGGTCGTACGAGCAGTACTTC.

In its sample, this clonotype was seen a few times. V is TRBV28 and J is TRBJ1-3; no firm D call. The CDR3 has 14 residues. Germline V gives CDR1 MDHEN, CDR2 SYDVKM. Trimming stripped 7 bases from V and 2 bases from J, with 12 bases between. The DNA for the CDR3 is TGTGCCAGCAACTCCCCCGGTGCTGGAAACACCATATATTTT. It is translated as CASNSPGAGNTIYF.